Listed below are T cell receptor beta chains from one sample, sequenced in a study of CD8 T cells in Susac syndrome. TCRdb reprocessed the immunoSEQ multiplex PCR reads via MiXCR and lists one record per CDR3 protein. Of about 180,000 distinct CDR3 sequences listed, approximately 94% are singletons. The sample consisted of CD4+ T cells from PBMCs. The origin of the receptors is a human donor with Susac syndrome. The CDR3 runs from the conserved cysteine through the conserved F or W. The D gene is left open where the match is weak. Size is stated for part of the rows, as once, few or many counts, or as a class when the clone is expanded.

CDR3 DNA: TGTGCCAGCAGCGTAGGAGGGGTTCCCAAAAACATTCAGTACTTC; CDR3 protein: CASSVGGVPKNIQYF; J gene: TRBJ2-4; clone size: NA; D gene: NA; V gene: TRBV7-2
CDR3 DNA: TGTGCCAGCAGTGAAGAAACACTTCAGCCCCAGCATTTT; CDR3 protein: CASSEETLQPQHF; J gene: TRBJ1-5; clone size: NA; D gene: NA; V gene: TRBV2
CDR3 DNA: TGTGCCAGCTCCCGAGGGGGGAAAGGGTCCTACGAGCAGTACTTC; CDR3 protein: CASSRGGKGSYEQYF; J gene: TRBJ2-7; clone size: NA; D gene: NA; V gene: TRBV12-3/TRBV12-4
CDR3 DNA: TGTGCCAGCAGCCCAAGCTCCTACGAGCAGTACTTC; CDR3 protein: CASSPSSYEQYF; J gene: TRBJ2-7; clone size: few; D gene: NA; V gene: TRBV7-2
CDR3 DNA: TGTGCCAGTAAAGGTGATACGCAGTATTTT; CDR3 protein: CASKGDTQYF; J gene: TRBJ2-3; clone size: NA; D gene: NA; V gene: TRBV19
CDR3 DNA: TGTGCCAGCAGCCAAGCCGGGGTAGACATTCAGTACTTC; CDR3 protein: CASSQAGVDIQYF; J gene: TRBJ2-4; clone size: NA; D gene: NA; V gene: TRBV14
CDR3 DNA: TGTGCCAGCAGCGCACCCGGCGGCACAGATACGCAGTATTTT; CDR3 protein: CASSAPGGTDTQYF; J gene: TRBJ2-3; clone size: once; D gene: NA; V gene: TRBV9
CDR3 DNA: TGTGCCAGCACTCCGGACACAACAGACTATGGCTACACCTTC; CDR3 protein: CASTPDTTDYGYTF; J gene: TRBJ1-2; clone size: NA; D gene: NA; V gene: TRBV6-1
CDR3 DNA: TGTGCCAGCAGCCAACCCAATGCCGGGACATACACCGGGGAGCTGTTTTTT; CDR3 protein: CASSQPNAGTYTGELFF; J gene: TRBJ2-2; clone size: NA; D gene: NA; V gene: TRBV4-2
CDR3 DNA: TGTGCCTGGTCAGGGGGTTCCTACAATGAGCAGTTCTTC; CDR3 protein: CAWSGGSYNEQFF; J gene: TRBJ2-1; clone size: NA; D gene: TRBD1; V gene: TRBV30
CDR3 DNA: TGTGCCAGCAGCTTCAGGGACAGGGGGAACACTGAAGCTTTCTTT; CDR3 protein: CASSFRDRGNTEAFF; J gene: TRBJ1-1; clone size: NA; D gene: TRBD1; V gene: TRBV7-9
CDR3 DNA: TGTGCCAGCAGCCCATCGGAGGTTAATTCGGCCCTCCACTTT; CDR3 protein: CASSPSEVNSALHF; J gene: TRBJ1-6; clone size: NA; D gene: NA; V gene: TRBV7-6
CDR3 DNA: TGCAGCGTTCGGGACAACAATCAGCCCCAGCATTTT; CDR3 protein: CSVRDNNQPQHF; J gene: TRBJ1-5; clone size: NA; D gene: NA; V gene: TRBV29-1
CDR3 DNA: TGTGCCAGCAGCCAAGCATCGGGACTGGCCTACGAGCAGTACTTC; CDR3 protein: CASSQASGLAYEQYF; J gene: TRBJ2-7; clone size: NA; D gene: NA; V gene: TRBV3-1
CDR3 DNA: TGTGCCAGTAGTGGGACGCAGCTCTACGAGCAGTACTTC; CDR3 protein: CASSGTQLYEQYF; J gene: TRBJ2-7; clone size: NA; D gene: NA; V gene: TRBV19
CDR3 DNA: TGCAGTGCTAGCTCCTGGCGGACAGCCAATCAGCCCCAGCATTTT; CDR3 protein: CSASSWRTANQPQHF; J gene: TRBJ1-5; clone size: NA; D gene: NA; V gene: TRBV20-1
CDR3 DNA: TGTGCCAGCAGGCGTCCCGGGACAGGGCCCGAGCAGTACTTC; CDR3 protein: CASRRPGTGPEQYF; J gene: TRBJ2-7; clone size: NA; D gene: TRBD1; V gene: TRBV12-3/TRBV12-4
CDR3 DNA: TGTGCCAGCAGCCGTGGGACAGGGTCGGACACTGAAGCTTTCTTT; CDR3 protein: CASSRGTGSDTEAFF; J gene: TRBJ1-1; clone size: NA; D gene: TRBD1; V gene: TRBV3-1
CDR3 DNA: TGTGCCAGCAGCTTAAGTCGCACAGATACGCAGTATTTT; CDR3 protein: CASSLSRTDTQYF; J gene: TRBJ2-3; clone size: NA; D gene: NA; V gene: TRBV11-2
CDR3 DNA: TGCGCCAGCAGTGAGTCCACGGGAGACCTTGGAAACACCATATATTTT; CDR3 protein: CASSESTGDLGNTIYF; J gene: TRBJ1-3; clone size: NA; D gene: NA; V gene: TRBV10-2
CDR3 DNA: TGTGCCAGTAGTAACCCGGAGGACTATGGCTACACCTTC; CDR3 protein: CASSNPEDYGYTF; J gene: TRBJ1-2; clone size: NA; D gene: NA; V gene: TRBV19
CDR3 DNA: TGCAGCGTTGGAGAGGGCGGCGGCTACACCTTC; CDR3 protein: CSVGEGGGYTF; J gene: TRBJ1-2; clone size: NA; D gene: NA; V gene: TRBV29-1
CDR3 DNA: TGTGCCAGCAGTGAGGGGGTCCTAGGGACGCAGTATTTT; CDR3 protein: CASSEGVLGTQYF; J gene: TRBJ2-3; clone size: NA; D gene: NA; V gene: TRBV2
CDR3 DNA: TGTGCCAGCAGCCAGCCGACAGGGGCCCTTAGCTCCTACGAGCAGTACTTC; CDR3 protein: CASSQPTGALSSYEQYF; J gene: TRBJ2-7; clone size: NA; D gene: TRBD1; V gene: TRBV4-2
CDR3 DNA: TGCAGCGTTGGACGAGGGGGGCAAGCAGATACGCAGTATTTT; CDR3 protein: CSVGRGGQADTQYF; J gene: TRBJ2-3; clone size: NA; D gene: NA; V gene: TRBV29-1
CDR3 DNA: TGTGCCATCAGGGAAGAGCGGGGGTCGAAATGGAATGAGCAGTTCTTC; CDR3 protein: CAIREERGSKWNEQFF; J gene: TRBJ2-1; clone size: NA; D gene: TRBD2; V gene: TRBV10-3
CDR3 DNA: TGCAGTGCTACGACCCTGTACCAAGAGACCCAGTACTTC; CDR3 protein: CSATTLYQETQYF; J gene: TRBJ2-5; clone size: NA; D gene: NA; V gene: TRBV20-1
CDR3 DNA: TGTGCCACCCAACTGACTAGCGGGGGCACAGATACGCAGTATTTT; CDR3 protein: CATQLTSGGTDTQYF; J gene: TRBJ2-3; clone size: NA; D gene: TRBD2; V gene: TRBV10-3
CDR3 DNA: TGTGCCAGCAGTTACGGGCAGACGGCCGGGGAGCTGTTTTTT; CDR3 protein: CASSYGQTAGELFF; J gene: TRBJ2-2; clone size: NA; D gene: NA; V gene: TRBV6-2/TRBV6-3
CDR3 DNA: TGCAGTGCTAGCTCGGGACTAGCGGGGGGAACCACAGATACGCAGTATTTT; CDR3 protein: CSASSGLAGGTTDTQYF; J gene: TRBJ2-3; clone size: NA; D gene: TRBD2; V gene: TRBV20-1
CDR3 DNA: TGTGCCAGCAGTGAAGGACTAGCGGGGGGCGGTCAAGAGACCCAGTACTTC; CDR3 protein: CASSEGLAGGGQETQYF; J gene: TRBJ2-5; clone size: NA; D gene: TRBD2; V gene: TRBV2
CDR3 DNA: TGCAGCGTTGTTTTACAGGGTGCAGATACGCAGTATTTT; CDR3 protein: CSVVLQGADTQYF; J gene: TRBJ2-3; clone size: NA; D gene: NA; V gene: TRBV29-1
CDR3 DNA: TGTGCCAGCTCACCTAGGGGGGACTTGAACACTGAAGCTTTCTTT; CDR3 protein: CASSPRGDLNTEAFF; J gene: TRBJ1-1; clone size: NA; D gene: NA; V gene: TRBV18
CDR3 DNA: TGTGCCAGCAGTGCCCCGGGACCCGCATCCCCCCTCCACTTT; CDR3 protein: CASSAPGPASPLHF; J gene: TRBJ1-6; clone size: NA; D gene: NA; V gene: TRBV6-5
CDR3 DNA: TGTGCCAGCAGGGGACAGGGCCCAAGCTCCTACAATGAGCAGTTCTTC; CDR3 protein: CASRGQGPSSYNEQFF; J gene: TRBJ2-1; clone size: NA; D gene: TRBD1; V gene: TRBV6-1
CDR3 DNA: TGCGCCAGCAATCCGCTGGGGGGGAACACTGAAGCTTTCTTT; CDR3 protein: CASNPLGGNTEAFF; J gene: TRBJ1-1; clone size: NA; D gene: NA; V gene: TRBV5-1
CDR3 DNA: TGCAGTGCTAGAGATCCTGGGACTAGCGGGGGGTTAGATACGCAGTATTTT; CDR3 protein: CSARDPGTSGGLDTQYF; J gene: TRBJ2-3; clone size: NA; D gene: TRBD2; V gene: TRBV20-1
CDR3 DNA: TGTGCCAGCAGCCAGGCAGGGTTTCCGGCCTATGGCTACACCTTC; CDR3 protein: CASSQAGFPAYGYTF; J gene: TRBJ1-2; clone size: NA; D gene: NA; V gene: TRBV3-1
CDR3 DNA: TGTGCCAGCAGCCAAGATCGCCCGGGCTCCTACGAGCAGTACTTC; CDR3 protein: CASSQDRPGSYEQYF; J gene: TRBJ2-7; clone size: NA; D gene: NA; V gene: TRBV14
CDR3 DNA: TGCGCCAGCAGCCCATCGCCGACAGGTTACGGATACGAGCAGTACTTC; CDR3 protein: CASSPSPTGYGYEQYF; J gene: TRBJ2-7; clone size: NA; D gene: NA; V gene: TRBV5-1
CDR3 DNA: TGTGCCAGCAGCTTGGGGGACGGGGCAGCCAGACCTAGCAATCAGCCCCAGCATTTT; CDR3 protein: CASSLGDGAARPSNQPQHF; J gene: TRBJ1-5; clone size: NA; D gene: NA; V gene: TRBV5-6
CDR3 DNA: TGTGCCAGCAGGGCCCAGAGGGCCGAGCAGTACTTC; CDR3 protein: CASRAQRAEQYF; J gene: TRBJ2-7; clone size: NA; D gene: NA; V gene: TRBV28
CDR3 DNA: TGTGCCAGCGGGTCTCAGGGGTCAGGCACAGATACGCAGTATTTT; CDR3 protein: CASGSQGSGTDTQYF; J gene: TRBJ2-3; clone size: NA; D gene: NA; V gene: TRBV6-6
CDR3 DNA: TGCGCCAGCAGGGAACAGGACATTTCCAATCAGCCCCAGCATTTT; CDR3 protein: CASREQDISNQPQHF; J gene: TRBJ1-5; clone size: NA; D gene: NA; V gene: TRBV10-2
CDR3 DNA: TGTGCCAGCAGCCAACCTACTAGGAAGACCCAGTACTTC; CDR3 protein: CASSQPTRKTQYF; J gene: TRBJ2-5; clone size: once; D gene: NA; V gene: TRBV3-1
CDR3 DNA: TGTGCCAGCAGTGAATGGAGAGGGGAGCCCTACGAGCAGTACTTC; CDR3 protein: CASSEWRGEPYEQYF; J gene: TRBJ2-7; clone size: once; D gene: NA; V gene: TRBV25-1
CDR3 DNA: TGTGCCAGCAGCTTAGAGGCGGGGCTGGGGACCCAGTACTTC; CDR3 protein: CASSLEAGLGTQYF; J gene: TRBJ2-5; clone size: NA; D gene: NA; V gene: TRBV11-2